Below, 22 T cell receptor beta chains from the same sample are listed, as sequenced in a study of blood T cell repertoires in COVID-19. Sequencing was performed with immunoSEQ multiplex PCR; in TCRdb, only in-frame clones are kept and a portion is missing. The data hold tens of thousands of clones, with more than 85% observed a single time. The sequenced sample was peripheral blood. Receptors were obtained from a man aged 60 to 75 with acute or convalescent COVID-19.

The gene calls are TRBV28 and TRBJ2-7; possible D gene TRBD2, 5 bases. This CDR3 region has 15 residues. The V and J ends lost 6 bases and 1 base respectively, with 16 bases between them. Germline values: CDR1 MDHEN, CDR2 SYDVKM. CDR3 nucleotides: TGTGCCAGCAGCCCGACTAATACCTTGTCCTACGAGCAGTACTTC. It encodes CASSPTNTLSYEQYF.

V is TRBV19 and J is TRBJ1-5; possible D gene TRBD1, 6 bases. The V gene lost 8 bases and the J gene lost 5 bases, with 13 bases spanning the gap. CDR3 length: 13 amino acids. Germline values: CDR1 LNHDA, CDR2 SQIVND (reference sequence). In nucleotides, the CDR3 is TGTGCCAGTGTGGACAGTGGCGATCAGCCCCAGCATTTT. This sequence encodes CASVDSGDQPQHF.

This sequence joins TRBV9 and TRBJ1-1, with 10 bases lining up with TRBD1. V trimming: 7 bases; J trimming: 8 bases; junction bases outside the gene matches: 2. The CDR3 has 11 residues. Germline CDR1 reads SGDLS; CDR2 reads YYNGEE. DNA for the CDR3: TGTGCCAGCGGGACAGGGGTAGAAGCTTTCTTT. Its protein product is CASGTGVEAFF.

This clone was found once. The rearrangement uses TRBV7-9 and TRBJ1-6; possibly TRBD1 for D (5 bases). CDR3 length: 18 amino acids. The germline gives CDR1 SEHNR, CDR2 FQNEAQ (reference sequence). Between the trimmed V and J ends, which lost 5 bases and 10 bases, there was a span of 27 bases. CDR3: CASSASGAGPSPRSPLHF. CDR3 sequence (DNA): TGTGCCAGCAGCGCCTCGGGCGCGGGACCCTCGCCTCGGTCACCCCTCCACTTT. The full variable domain, completed using reference TRBV7-9 and TRBJ1-6, is DTGVSQNPRHKITKRGQNVTFRCDPISEHNRLYWYRQTLGQGPEFLTYFQNEAQLEKSRLLSDRFSAERPKGSFSTLEIQRTEQGDSAMYLCASSASGAGPSPRSPLHFGNGTRLTVT.

This chain uses TRBV5-6 with TRBJ2-1, with D perhaps matching TRBD2 (5 bases). Germline CDR1 SGHDT, CDR2 YYEEEE. This CDR3 is built from 11 residues. Between the trimmed V and J ends, which lost 4 bases and 12 bases, there was a span of 11 bases. CDR3 protein: CASSLNSAQFF. DNA of the CDR3: TGTGCCAGCAGCCTGAATAGCGCGCAGTTCTTC. The whole variable domain, filled in from reference TRBV5-6 and TRBJ2-1, reads DAGVTQSPTHLIKTRGQQVTLRCSPKSGHDTVSWYQQALGQGPQFIFQYYEEEERQRGNFPDRFSGHQFPNYSSELNVNALLLGDSALYLCASSLNSAQFFGPGTRLTVL.

To note about this clone: Different DNA sequences within this sample yield the same CDR3. The chain couples TRBV19 to TRBJ1-1, with 8 bases lining up with TRBD1. Germline loops: CDR1 LNHDA, CDR2 SQIVND (reference sequence). This CDR3 spans 14 amino acids. With V trimmed by 5 bases and J by 1 base, 3 bases remained unmatched. The CDR3 reads CASSLDRGNTEAFF. CDR3 nucleotides: TGTGCCAGTAGTCTCGACAGGGGGAACACTGAAGCTTTCTTT.

This sequence joins TRBV19 and TRBJ1-3, with 8 bases identical to TRBD1. The CDR3 runs to 15 residues. V shed 4 bases, J shed 2 bases, and the junction held 4 bases outside the gene matches. CDR1 and CDR2 (germline): LNHDA, SQIVND (reference sequence). In DNA form, the CDR3 reads TGTGCCAGTAGTACGGGACAGGTGGCTGGAAACACCATATATTTT. It yields the protein CASSTGQVAGNTIYF.

The chain couples TRBV6-2 or TRBV6-3 to TRBJ2-5; 8 bases are shared with TRBD1. V trimming: 2 bases; J trimming: 4 bases; junction bases outside the gene matches: 6. This CDR3 is 15 amino acids long. In germline, CDR1 is MNHEY, CDR2 SVGEGT. The CDR3 sequence: CASSYRGQVLETQYF. Written as DNA, the CDR3 is TGTGCCAGCAGTTACCGGGGACAGGTATTAGAGACCCAGTACTTC.

This clone has more than one count but fewer than ten. The chain carries TRBV12-5 and TRBJ2-3; perhaps TRBD2 as D (5 bases). The CDR3 has 16 amino acids. Germline V gene sequence: CDR1 LGHNT, CDR2 FRNRAP. Trimming shortened V by 0 bases and J by 4 bases, and 14 bases separated the two germline ends. Here the CDR3 DNA reads TGTGCTAGTGGTTTGGTGGTTAGAGGGCCCTCAGATACGCAGTATTTT. This translates into CASGLVVRGPSDTQYF.

This rearrangement joins TRBV6-6 to TRBJ2-1; 7 nucleotides line up with TRBD2. The V gene's germline CDR1 is MNHNY and CDR2 SVGAGI (reference sequence). The CDR3 covers 14 residues. V lost 5 bases to trimming and J lost 3 bases; unmatched junction nucleotides: 4. CDR3 sequence reads: CASSPGGNYNEQFF. The CDR3, as DNA: TGTGCCAGCAGTCCGGGAGGCAACTACAATGAGCAGTTCTTC.

V usage is TRBV18 and J usage is TRBJ2-3, with 7 bases matching TRBD2. Per germline, CDR1 KGHSH and CDR2 LQKENI. The length of the CDR3 is 16 residues. The V segment lost 6 bases and the J segment 0 bases; nucleotides outside the gene matches: 9. CDR3 sequence: CASSSTSASSTDTQYF. DNA for the CDR3: TGTGCCAGCTCGAGTACTAGCGCCTCTAGCACAGATACGCAGTATTTT.

The rearrangement uses TRBV5-4 and TRBJ2-1; 11 bases are a match to TRBD2. CDR3 length equals 16 residues. Germline V CDR1 and CDR2: SGHNT, YYREEE (reference sequence). Germline trimming cut 0 bases from V and 8 bases from J; bases unmatched to any gene: 7. CDR3 nucleotide sequence: TGTGCCAGCAGCTTGGCCATTAGCGGGAGGGCCCATGAGCAGTTCTTC. Protein product: CASSLAISGRAHEQFF.

The V gene is TRBV19, the J gene TRBJ2-3, with 7 bases matching TRBD2. The CDR3 sequence is 13 residues long. J gave up 6 bases and V 4 bases, and 4 bases lay outside the gene matches. Germline V gene sequence: CDR1 LNHDA, CDR2 SQIVND (reference sequence). CDR3 nucleotides: TGTGCCAGTAGTAACCGGGGGGAGGATACGCAGTATTTT. It codes for CASSNRGEDTQYF.

V gene TRBV7-9 combines with J gene TRBJ1-6, with TRBD1 identical over 9 bases. Trimming removed 1 base from V and 12 bases from J; junction bases left unmatched: 4. CDR3 length equals 14 residues. From germline, CDR1 is SEHNR and CDR2 FQNEAQ (reference sequence). The CDR3 DNA reads as TGTGCCAGCAGCTTAGGGGGACAGGGAGGACCCCTCCACTTT. It is translated as CASSLGGQGGPLHF.

The rearrangement uses TRBV29-1 and TRBJ2-7; TRBD2 matches at 11 bases. This CDR3 spans 14 amino acids. The junction had 6 bases not matched to a gene; V was cut back by 7 bases and J by 1 base. The germline V gene has CDR1 SQVTM and CDR2 ANQGSEA. CDR3 sequence reads: CSAAGTSGSYEQYF. CDR3 DNA sequence: TGCAGCGCCGCGGGGACTAGCGGATCCTACGAGCAGTACTTC.

This clone was counted once. The V and J genes are TRBV9 and TRBJ1-4; D ambiguous. Per the germline V gene, CDR1 is SGDLS and CDR2 is YYNGEE. V lost 4 bases and J 7 bases, leaving 20 bases between the germline ends. This CDR3 comprises 16 residues. The CDR3 spells CASSPSRSGSVEKLFF. The CDR3 DNA is TGTGCCAGCAGCCCGAGCCGGTCGGGGTCGGTTGAAAAACTGTTTTTT.

J is TRBJ1-4 and V is TRBV11-3, with TRBD1 matching over 7 bases. This CDR3 contains 15 residues. V was clipped by 6 bases and J by 5 bases; unmatched bases: 9. Looked up from germline, CDR1 is SGHNT and CDR2 is YENEEA. CDR3 loop: CASSPPTGPNEKLFF. The CDR3 nucleotides are TGTGCCAGCAGTCCCCCGACAGGGCCAAATGAAAAACTGTTTTTT.

The rearrangement joins TRBV3-1 (or the pseudogene TRBV3-2) to TRBJ2-2; 10 positions match TRBD2. Germline V gene lookup returns CDR1 LGHDT and CDR2 YNNKEL (reference sequence). J was trimmed by 4 bases and V by 6 bases; bases with no gene match: 11. The CDR3 is 17 amino acids. The chain's CDR3 is CASSGTSDPPSTGELFF. DNA for the CDR3: TGTGCCAGCAGTGGGACTAGCGATCCTCCAAGCACCGGGGAGCTGTTTTTT.

The chain combines TRBV12-2 with TRBJ2-3; the table gives TRBD1 as D, unverified against the DNA. TRBV12-2 is a listed pseudogene. CDR3 length: 15 residues. This CDR3 is CASRLEMVGPDTQYF. DNA for the CDR3: TGTGCAAGTCGCTTAGAGATGGTGGGCCCAGATACGCAGTATTTT.

The rearrangement joins TRBV6-5 to TRBJ2-3; TRBD1 matches at 8 bases. CDR1 and CDR2 (germline): MNHEY, SVGAGI. Losses at the gene ends were 6 bases for V and 3 bases for J; bases not matched to a gene: 2. The CDR3 loop spans 13 amino acids. The CDR3 coding sequence is TGTGCCAGCAGAGGACAGGGAACAGATACGCAGTATTTT. It is translated as CASRGQGTDTQYF.

The chain has TRBV30 and TRBJ1-2; 7 nucleotides match TRBD1. This CDR3 comprises 13 residues. V was pared by 3 bases and J by 6 bases, with 7 bases of the junction left unmatched. CDR1 GTSNPN and CDR2 SVGIG come from the germline V gene (reference sequence). The CDR3 loop reads CAWSAGTDDGYTF. The CDR3 nucleotides read TGTGCCTGGAGCGCCGGGACAGATGATGGCTACACCTTC.

The CDR3 region is CASSLAGDRAGYTF. CDR3 nucleotide sequence: TGTGCCAGCAGCTTGGCGGGGGACCGCGCTGGCTACACCTTC. The rearrangement links TRBV5-4 to TRBJ1-2, with TRBD1 as a possible D gene (5 bases). The CDR3 loop spans 14 amino acids. The germline V gene encodes CDR1 SGHNT and CDR2 YYREEE (reference sequence). Trimming took 0 bases from V and 7 from J, leaving 13 bases between them.